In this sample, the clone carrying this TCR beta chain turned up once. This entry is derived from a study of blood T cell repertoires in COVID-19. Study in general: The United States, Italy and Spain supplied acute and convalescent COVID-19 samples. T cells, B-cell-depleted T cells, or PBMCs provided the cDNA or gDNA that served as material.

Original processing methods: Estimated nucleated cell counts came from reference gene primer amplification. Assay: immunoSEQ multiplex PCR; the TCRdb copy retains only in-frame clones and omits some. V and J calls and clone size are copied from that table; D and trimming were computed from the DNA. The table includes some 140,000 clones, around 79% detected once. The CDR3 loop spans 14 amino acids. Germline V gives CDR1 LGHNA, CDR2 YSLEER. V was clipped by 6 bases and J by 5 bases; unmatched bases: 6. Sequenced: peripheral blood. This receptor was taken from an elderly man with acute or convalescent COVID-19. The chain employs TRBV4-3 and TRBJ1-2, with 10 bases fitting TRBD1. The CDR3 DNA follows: TGCGCCAGCAGACCCGGACAGGGGGAGTATGGCTACACCTTC. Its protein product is CASRPGQGEYGYTF.